What follows describes a single TCR beta chain. As yet, its antigen is unknown. The CDR3 consists of 16 residues. From germline, CDR1 is MNHEY and CDR2 SMNVEV (reference sequence). Trimming stripped 0 bases from V and 0 bases from J, with 11 bases between. These data belong to a study of T cell repertoires in cytomegalovirus infection. Study-level points and caveats: Dominating the ex vivo response were TCR beta clonotypes that were CMV-specific and HLA-C-restricted.

TCRdb re-derived calls from the reads in MiXCR, one entry per CDR3 protein. Among roughly 920,000 distinct CDR3 sequences, 25% to 40% were seen once, and the ten largest hold around 15%. The V and J genes are TRBV27 and TRBJ2-5; a weak D match, TRBD1 (5 bases). The source material was cultured CD8+ T cells from PBMCs, sampled from culture after CMV antigen stimulation. The TCR originated in a human donor in good health (CMV status not recorded). Some clones in this sample may be carry-over from other donors' samples. The CDR3 DNA sequence: TGTGCCAGCAGTTTATCCTTCTCAGGGTACCAAGAGACCCAGTACTTC. Its protein is CASSLSFSGYQETQYF.